The sequence of this TCR beta chain was determined in a study of PD-L1 blockade in urothelial cancer. Looked up from germline, CDR1 is LNHDA and CDR2 is SQIVND (reference sequence). The CDR3 loop spans 15 amino acids. V was cut by 7 bases and J by 2 bases, with 18 bases left in between. Diagnoses among patients were locally advanced or metastatic urothelial carcinoma. Turning to this clone: Its matching antigen is unknown.

This table comes from immunoSEQ multiplex PCR, and its TCRdb copy is limited to in-frame clones, with some not included. The sample has 35,000 to 40,000 clones; around 33% are singletons. Findings and limits, study-wide: Expansion of tumor-associated blood clones at 3 weeks was greater in durable-benefit patients.

This TCR derives from a man aged 55 to 70 with urothelial cancer. Sequences were derived from tumor tissue, sampled before atezolizumab (anti-PD-L1) treatment. This rearrangement joins TRBV19 to TRBJ2-7, with D perhaps matching TRBD2 (5 bases). CDR3 residues: CASTFSSGAPYEQYF. The CDR3 nucleotides read TGTGCCAGTACCTTTTCCAGCGGAGCCCCCTACGAGCAGTACTTC.